There are a few counts of the clone carrying this T cell receptor (beta chain). The antigen remains undetermined. It was with a sample-barcoded 5' primer and a J-beta primer mix that a second PCR of roughly 7 to 12 cycles was run. TCRdb re-analysed the 5' RACE reads in MiXCR, keeping a single row per CDR3 protein. In the table there are 700,000 or so distinct CDR3 sequences, 40% to 45% of which are singletons. This CDR3 has 12 amino acids. V shed 4 bases and J shed 8 bases, with 12 bases lying between them. CDR1 is DFQATT and CDR2 is SNEGSKA in the germline V gene (reference sequence). This sample was taken from a study of blood T cells in healthy people across ages. General study findings and limits: Estimated diversity that came from one million T cells was considered an underestimate.

V usage is TRBV20-1 and J usage is TRBJ2-1; possible D gene TRBD2, 6 bases. The specimen was blood. The sequence derives from a man older than 75 in good health. The CDR3 coding sequence is TGCAGTGCTAACCCGACTAGTCATGAGCAGTTCTTC. It yields the protein CSANPTSHEQFF.